The subject of this entry is one T cell receptor (beta chain). Its antigen is still unknown. Data came from immunoSEQ multiplex PCR; TCRdb stores just in-frame clones and leaves some out. In the table there are 200,000 to 300,000 clones, around 91% of which are singletons. V was cut by 1 base and J by 7 bases, with 10 bases left in between. CDR1 is SNHLY, CDR2 FYNNEI, per germline. The CDR3 runs to 14 residues. This sample is drawn from a study of cytomegalovirus exposure and HLA in healthy donors. As for the study in general: The approximately 130 validation repertoires were reported in a later analysis to have been generated on the same platform as the roughly 680 first-cohort repertoires.

Study-wide points: Confirmation in vitro established that a few CMV-associated chains were specific for CMV antigens. The listing of 160 or so TCR beta chains classed them as cytomegalovirus-associated. Rarity held for most TCR sequences, but there were some public TCRs that occurred in many donors.

V usage is TRBV2 and J usage is TRBJ1-4; D gene ambiguous. Sequences were obtained from PBMCs. The sequence came from a woman in her 30s in good health and CMV-seronegative. CDR3 in amino acids: CASSEGSSGEKLFF. CDR3 DNA sequence: TGTGCCAGCAGTGAAGGATCGAGTGGTGAAAAACTGTTTTTT.